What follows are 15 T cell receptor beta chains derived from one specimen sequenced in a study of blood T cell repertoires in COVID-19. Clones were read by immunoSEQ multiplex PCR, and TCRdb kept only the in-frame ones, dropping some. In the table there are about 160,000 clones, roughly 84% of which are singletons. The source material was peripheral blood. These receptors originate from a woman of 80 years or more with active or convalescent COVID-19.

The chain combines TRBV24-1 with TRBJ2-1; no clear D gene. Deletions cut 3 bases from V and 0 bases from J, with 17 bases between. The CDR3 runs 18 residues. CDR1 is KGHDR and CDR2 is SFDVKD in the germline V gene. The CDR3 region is CATSDARQAKSSYNEQFF. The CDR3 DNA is TGTGCCACCAGTGATGCCCGGCAGGCCAAGAGCTCCTACAATGAGCAGTTCTTC.

The CDR3 region has the DNA TGTGCCAGCAGTGCCAGGGGGACCCCGGGCTACAATGAGCAGTTCTTC. Protein: CASSARGTPGYNEQFF. The chain employs TRBV6-4 and TRBJ2-1; TRBD1 agrees at 7 bases. The CDR3 loop spans 16 amino acids. V lost 4 bases, J lost 3 bases, and 9 bases stayed unmatched. The germline CDR1 and CDR2 sequences are MRHNA and SNTAGT.

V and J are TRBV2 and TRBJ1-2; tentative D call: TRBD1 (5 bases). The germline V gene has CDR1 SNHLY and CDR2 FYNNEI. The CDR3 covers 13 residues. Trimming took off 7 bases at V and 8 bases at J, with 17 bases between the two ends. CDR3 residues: CASTPRGTRGYTF. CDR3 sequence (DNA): TGTGCCAGCACCCCGAGAGGGACTCGGGGCTACACCTTC.

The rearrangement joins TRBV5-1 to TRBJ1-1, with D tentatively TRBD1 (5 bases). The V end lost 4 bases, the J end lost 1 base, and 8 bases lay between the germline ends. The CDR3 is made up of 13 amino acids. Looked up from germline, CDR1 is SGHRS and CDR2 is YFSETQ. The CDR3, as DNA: TGCGCCAGCAGCACCCAGGGGAACACTGAAGCTTTCTTT. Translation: CASSTQGNTEAFF.

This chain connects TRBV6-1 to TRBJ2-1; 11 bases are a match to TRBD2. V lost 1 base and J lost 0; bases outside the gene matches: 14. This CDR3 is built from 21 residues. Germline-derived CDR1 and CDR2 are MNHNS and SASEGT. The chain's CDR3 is CASSEDPFQGLAANSYNEQFF. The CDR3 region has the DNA TGTGCCAGCAGTGAAGACCCCTTTCAGGGACTAGCGGCAAACTCCTACAATGAGCAGTTCTTC.

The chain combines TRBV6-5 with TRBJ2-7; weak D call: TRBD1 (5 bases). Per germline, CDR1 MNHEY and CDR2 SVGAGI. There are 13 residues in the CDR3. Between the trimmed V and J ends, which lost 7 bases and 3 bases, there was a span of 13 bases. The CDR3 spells CASKMGQSYEQYF. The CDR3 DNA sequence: TGTGCCAGCAAGATGGGGCAGAGCTACGAGCAGTACTTC.

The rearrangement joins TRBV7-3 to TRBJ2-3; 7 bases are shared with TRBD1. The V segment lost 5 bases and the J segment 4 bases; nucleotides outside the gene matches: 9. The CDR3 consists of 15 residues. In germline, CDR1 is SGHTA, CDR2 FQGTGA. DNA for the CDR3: TGTGCCAGCAGCCGCTTCGCAGGGGGTGCAGATACGCAGTATTTT. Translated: CASSRFAGGADTQYF.

DNA of the CDR3: TGTGCCAGCAGCCAAGATCAACGGGGAAAGGCTGAAGCTTTCTTT. It translates to CASSQDQRGKAEAFF. The chain combines TRBV3-1 (or the pseudogene TRBV3-2) with TRBJ1-1; no reliable D call. From germline, CDR1 is LGHDT and CDR2 YNNKEL (reference sequence). V was clipped by 0 bases and J by 6 bases, with 14 bases between them. The CDR3 consists of 15 residues.

The CDR3 nucleotides are TGTGCCAGCAGCTCTATAGGGGGCAGCGGGGCCAACGTCCTGACTTTC. It yields the protein CASSSIGGSGANVLTF. This chain links TRBV5-4 with TRBJ2-6; TRBD1 matches at 7 bases. Germline V gene sequence: CDR1 SGHNT, CDR2 YYREEE (reference sequence). Trimming took 3 bases from V and 4 from J; bases not matched to a gene: 7. This CDR3 has 16 residues. Using reference TRBV5-4 and TRBJ2-6 for the parts outside the CDR3, the full variable domain is ETGVTQSPTHLIKTRGQQVTLRCSSQSGHNTVSWYQQALGQGPQFIFQYYREEENGRGNFPPRFSGLQFPNYSSELNVNALELDDSALYLCASSSIGGSGANVLTFGAGSRLTVL.

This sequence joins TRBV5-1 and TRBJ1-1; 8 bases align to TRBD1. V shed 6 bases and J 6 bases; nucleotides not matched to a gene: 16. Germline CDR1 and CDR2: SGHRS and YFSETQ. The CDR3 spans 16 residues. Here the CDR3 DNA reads TGCGCCAGCACCCGGACAGGGAAGCCCCCTGGCTCTGAAGCTTTCTTT. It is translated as CASTRTGKPPGSEAFF.

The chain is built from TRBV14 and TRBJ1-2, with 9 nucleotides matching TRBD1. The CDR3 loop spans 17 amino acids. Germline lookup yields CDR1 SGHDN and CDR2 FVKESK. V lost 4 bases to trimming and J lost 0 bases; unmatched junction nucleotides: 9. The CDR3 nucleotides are TGTGCCAGCAGCCGGGATGTTTGGACAGGGGCTAACTATGGCTACACCTTC. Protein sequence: CASSRDVWTGANYGYTF.

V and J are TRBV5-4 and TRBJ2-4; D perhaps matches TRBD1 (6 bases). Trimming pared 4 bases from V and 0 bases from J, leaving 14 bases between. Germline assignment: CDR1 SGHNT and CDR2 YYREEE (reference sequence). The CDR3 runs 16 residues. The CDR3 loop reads CASSPGQLIAKNIQYF. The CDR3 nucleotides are TGTGCCAGCAGCCCCGGACAGCTAATAGCCAAAAACATTCAGTACTTC.

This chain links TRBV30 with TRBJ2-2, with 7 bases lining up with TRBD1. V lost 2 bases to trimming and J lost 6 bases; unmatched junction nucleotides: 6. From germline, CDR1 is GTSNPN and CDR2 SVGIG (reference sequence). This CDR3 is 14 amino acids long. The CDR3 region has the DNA TGTGCCTGGAGTCCAAGGGGGCCCCCCGGGGAGCTGTTTTTT. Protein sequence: CAWSPRGPPGELFF. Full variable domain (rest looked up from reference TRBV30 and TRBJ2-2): SQTIHQWPATLVQPVGSPLSLECTVEGTSNPNLYWYRQAAGRGLQLLFYSVGIGQISSEVPQNLSASRPQDRQFILSSKKLLLSDSGFYLCAWSPRGPPGELFFGEGSRLTVL.

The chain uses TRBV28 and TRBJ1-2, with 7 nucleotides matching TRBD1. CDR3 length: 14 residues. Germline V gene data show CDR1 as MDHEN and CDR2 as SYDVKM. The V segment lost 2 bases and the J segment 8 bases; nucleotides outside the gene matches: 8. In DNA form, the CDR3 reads TGTGCCAGCAGTTTACAAGACAGGGTAGGGGGCTACACCTTC. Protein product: CASSLQDRVGGYTF.

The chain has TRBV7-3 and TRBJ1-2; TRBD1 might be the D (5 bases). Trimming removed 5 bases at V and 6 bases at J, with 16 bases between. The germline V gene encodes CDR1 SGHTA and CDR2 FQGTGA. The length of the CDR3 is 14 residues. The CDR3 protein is CASSPLGGSDGYTF. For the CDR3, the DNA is TGTGCCAGCAGCCCCCTGGGGGGGAGCGATGGCTACACCTTC. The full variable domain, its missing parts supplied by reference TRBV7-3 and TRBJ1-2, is GAGVSQTPSNKVTEKGKYVELRCDPISGHTALYWYRQSLGQGPEFLIYFQGTGAADDSGLPNDRFFAVRPEGSVSTLKIQRTERGDSAVYLCASSPLGGSDGYTFGSGTRLTVV.